These 20 T cell receptor beta chains originate from one sample sequenced in a study of shared clonotypes between healthy human individuals. CD8 cells regarded as naive lacked CD45RO, were positively chosen for CCR7, and omitted terminally differentiated effector memory CD45RA+ cells. The table came from immunoSEQ multiplex PCR; TCRdb's copy has only in-frame clones and leaves some out. This sample has roughly 2.1 million clones; just over 90% occur once, and the top ten carry under 2%. Sample: naive CD8+ T cells from PBMCs. These receptors originate from a man aged 18 to 29 in good health. Some clones in this sample may be carry-over from other donors' samples.

The chain's CDR3 is CASSPGVEGHNGYTF. For the CDR3, the DNA is TGTGCCAGCAGCCCAGGAGTTGAGGGGCACAATGGCTACACCTTC. The V and J genes are TRBV5-6 and TRBJ1-2, with D possibly being TRBD1 (5 bases). Germline V gene sequence: CDR1 SGHDT, CDR2 YYEEEE. Trimming removed 4 bases from V and 6 bases from J, with 19 bases in between. This CDR3 spans 15 amino acids.

V usage is TRBV16 and J usage is TRBJ2-1; 7 nucleotides align to TRBD2. The germline V gene has CDR1 KGHSY and CDR2 FQNENV. The CDR3 extends over 15 amino acids. J gave up 13 bases and V 7 bases, and 19 bases lay outside the gene matches. CDR3 in DNA: TGTGCCAGCATCCCACGCCTAGCGGCTGCACCGTCACAGTTCTTC. Residues: CASIPRLAAAPSQFF.

Of note for this clone: This sample also contains other DNA sequences that code for the same CDR3. The gene calls are TRBV18 and TRBJ2-7; D is unclear. This CDR3 is 12 amino acids long. Germline V gives CDR1 KGHSH, CDR2 LQKENI. Trimming cost V 2 bases and J 5 bases, with 7 bases left between them. The CDR3 here is CASSPLGHEQYF. CDR3 in DNA: TGTGCCAGCTCACCATTGGGCCACGAGCAGTACTTC. The whole variable domain, remainder taken from reference TRBV18 and TRBJ2-7, is NAGVMQNPRHLVRRRGQEARLRCSPMKGHSHVYWYRQLPEEGLKFMVYLQKENIIDESGMPKERFSAEFPKEGPSILRIQQVVRGDSAAYFCASSPLGHEQYFGPGTRLTVT.

V usage is TRBV6-1 and J usage is TRBJ1-2; 7 nucleotides match TRBD1. The V segment lost 3 bases and the J segment 5 bases; nucleotides outside the gene matches: 6. CDR1 is MNHNS, CDR2 SASEGT, per germline. The CDR3 is 14 amino acids. CDR3 sequence (DNA): TGTGCCAGCAGTGAGGGCAGGGGACAGTATGGCTACACCTTC. It is translated as CASSEGRGQYGYTF.

The chain links TRBV7-9 to TRBJ1-1, with D hard to call. Trimming removed 5 bases from V and 0 bases from J, with 13 bases in between. This CDR3 is built from 15 residues. Germline V gene data show CDR1 as SEHNR and CDR2 as FQNEAQ (reference sequence). CDR3 sequence (DNA): TGTGCCAGCAGCCTAATAGACGGCTTGAACACTGAAGCTTTCTTT. It yields the protein CASSLIDGLNTEAFF.

The sample holds a few counts of this clone. Other DNA sequences from this sample encode an identical CDR3 as well. The rearrangement uses TRBV19 and TRBJ2-1; 12 bases match TRBD2. V gave up 6 bases and J gave up 6 bases; unmatched junction bases: 0. This CDR3 contains 13 residues. Germline V gene data show CDR1 as LNHDA and CDR2 as SQIVND (reference sequence). This chain's CDR3 is CASRTSGSNEQFF. The CDR3 DNA sequence: TGTGCCAGTAGGACTAGCGGGAGCAATGAGCAGTTCTTC. Supplemented by reference TRBV19 and TRBJ2-1, the full variable domain reads DGGITQSPKYLFRKEGQNVTLSCEQNLNHDAMYWYRQDPGQGLRLIYYSQIVNDFQKGDIAEGYSVSREKKESFPLTVTSAQKNPTAFYLCASRTSGSNEQFFGPGTRLTVL.

A few counts support this clone. This specimen includes other DNA sequences encoding the same CDR3. This chain uses TRBV9 with TRBJ1-1; D unclear. With 0 bases removed from V and 4 bases from J, the gap between germline ends came to 10 bases. The CDR3 is made up of 14 amino acids. The germline CDR1 and CDR2 sequences are SGDLS and YYNGEE. This CDR3 reads CASSVGGGTTEAFF. The DNA of the CDR3 is TGTGCCAGCAGCGTAGGGGGAGGAACCACTGAAGCTTTCTTT.

The chain links TRBV9 to TRBJ2-1; no clear D gene. V was clipped by 2 bases and J by 6 bases, with 12 bases between them. The CDR3 runs to 14 residues. Germline CDR1 SGDLS, CDR2 YYNGEE. DNA for the CDR3: TGTGCCAGCAGCGTTCTCGCGTACGGCAATGAGCAGTTCTTC. Protein sequence: CASSVLAYGNEQFF.

The rearrangement joins TRBV11-2 to TRBJ2-7; 8 bases are a match to TRBD2. The J segment lost 2 bases and the V segment lost 5 bases, leaving 11 bases of the junction unmatched. Germline V gene sequence: CDR1 SGHAT, CDR2 FQNNGV. CDR3 length: 16 amino acids. In DNA, the CDR3 is TGTGCCAGCAGCGCCGCCGGTGCGGGAGGCCCCTACGAGCAGTACTTC. This sequence encodes CASSAAGAGGPYEQYF.

V usage is TRBV7-9 and J usage is TRBJ2-5; 9 bases agree with TRBD1. Germline CDR1 is SEHNR and CDR2 is FQNEAQ (reference sequence). The CDR3 length is 17 residues. V lost 5 bases and J lost 5; bases outside the gene matches: 15. The CDR3 loop is CASSTDPYRGPRETQYF. Here the CDR3 DNA reads TGTGCCAGCAGCACAGACCCCTACAGGGGGCCTAGGGAGACCCAGTACTTC.

The V call is TRBV13, the J call TRBJ1-1; no clear D gene. This CDR3 is 13 amino acids long. CDR1 and CDR2 from the germline V gene are PRHDT and FYEKMQ (reference sequence). The V and J ends lost 1 base and 8 bases respectively, with 11 bases between them. In nucleotides, the CDR3 is TGTGCCAGCAGCTTAGTGTCGGCAGAGGAAGCTTTCTTT. This gives the protein CASSLVSAEEAFF.

Remarks on this clone: The sample contains more than one DNA sequence encoding this CDR3. This chain connects TRBV27 to TRBJ2-7; no clear D. The V end was cut by 4 bases, the J end by 4 bases, with 5 bases between. The CDR3 is 11 amino acids. Germline V CDR1 and CDR2: MNHEY, SMNVEV (reference sequence). The CDR3 here is CASSSLYEQYF. DNA of the CDR3: TGTGCCAGCAGTTCACTATACGAGCAGTACTTC.

The rearrangement joins TRBV7-2 to TRBJ2-6, with TRBD2 matching 13 bases. Trimming removed 4 bases from V and 2 bases from J; junction bases left unmatched: 5. CDR3 length equals 18 residues. Germline V gives CDR1 SGHTA, CDR2 FQGNSA. This chain's CDR3 is CASSSRTSGRAGANVLTF. CDR3 DNA sequence: TGTGCCAGCAGCTCTAGGACTAGCGGGAGAGCTGGGGCCAACGTCCTGACTTTC.

V gene TRBV28 combines with J gene TRBJ1-4; a weak D match, TRBD1 (5 bases). V was trimmed by 7 bases and J by 2 bases, leaving 11 bases between them. Germline V gene sequence: CDR1 MDHEN, CDR2 SYDVKM. The CDR3 covers 14 residues. CDR3 coding DNA: TGTGCCAGCACCTGGGGGTTGACTAATGAAAAACTGTTTTTT. Amino acids: CASTWGLTNEKLFF.

The genes are TRBV11-3 and TRBJ2-2; D not resolved. The germline CDR1 and CDR2 sequences are SGHNT and YENEEA. The CDR3 sequence is 13 residues long. The germline V and J ends were trimmed by 4 bases and 7 bases, with 10 bases remaining between them. This CDR3 reads CASSSEELGELFF. The DNA for the CDR3 is TGTGCCAGCAGCTCAGAGGAGCTCGGGGAGCTGTTTTTT.

The genes are TRBV19 and TRBJ1-1; possible D gene TRBD1, 5 bases. Trimming removed 1 base at V and 5 bases at J, with 8 bases between. The germline V gene encodes CDR1 LNHDA and CDR2 SQIVND (reference sequence). The CDR3 loop spans 13 amino acids. The CDR3 reads CASSIVGVTEAFF. CDR3 sequence (DNA): TGTGCCAGTAGTATAGTGGGGGTAACTGAAGCTTTCTTT.

The rearrangement uses TRBV27 and TRBJ2-7; D might be TRBD2 (5 bases). The V end lost 4 bases, the J end lost 3 bases, and 19 bases lay between the germline ends. This CDR3 has 16 amino acids. CDR1 is MNHEY, CDR2 SMNVEV, per germline (reference sequence). The CDR3 loop reads CASSYSFGPRDYEQYF. The CDR3 coding sequence is TGTGCCAGCAGTTATTCTTTCGGTCCCCGGGACTACGAGCAGTACTTC.

This clone has only a few counts. The same CDR3 is also encoded by other DNA sequences in this sample. The chain uses TRBV7-9 and TRBJ1-1; D is uncertain. CDR3 length: 12 residues. The V end was cut by 1 base, the J end by 5 bases, with 5 bases between. Germline V gene sequence: CDR1 SEHNR, CDR2 FQNEAQ (reference sequence). CDR3 in DNA: TGTGCCAGCAGCTTAGGTAGAACTGAAGCTTTCTTT. Residues: CASSLGRTEAFF.

CDR3 DNA sequence: TGTGCCAGCAGTGGTGGGACAGGGTTGGAGCAGTACTTC. Translated: CASSGGTGLEQYF. V usage is TRBV2 and J usage is TRBJ2-7; TRBD1 matches 9 bases. The CDR3 runs to 13 residues. The V gene end was trimmed by 4 bases and the J gene end by 7 bases; junction bases not matched to a gene: 5. Germline assignment: CDR1 SNHLY and CDR2 FYNNEI.

The rearrangement uses TRBV7-6 and TRBJ2-7; 7 nucleotides line up with TRBD2. V dropped 1 base and J dropped 3; count of bases not matched to a gene: 6. Germline V gene data show CDR1 as SGHVS and CDR2 as FNYEAQ. The CDR3 totals 15 residues. The CDR3, as DNA: TGTGCCAGCAGCTTAGGGCTAGCGGATTTCTACGAGCAGTACTTC. Its protein is CASSLGLADFYEQYF.